This T cell receptor beta chain was captured by sequencing in a study of blood T cell repertoires in COVID-19. At the level of the study: There were acute and convalescent COVID-19 samples, and they came from the United States, Italy and Spain. In each case, the material was cDNA or gDNA derived from T cells, B-cell-depleted T cells, or PBMCs.

CDR3 length: 18 amino acids. Trimming at V came to 4 bases and at J to 1 base, leaving 9 bases not matched to a gene. CDR1 and CDR2 (germline): SGHNT, YYREEE (reference sequence). In the original processing: Reference gene primer amplification gave nucleated cell count estimates. Libraries were prepared by immunoSEQ multiplex PCR; TCRdb keeps only in-frame clonotypes and omits some of them. Clone size and the V and J calls come from that table; the DNA yielded D and trimming. The sample contains about 260,000 clones, around 84% of which appear only once. During active infection, Seattle patients enrolled and were then monitored through disease.

The TCR comes from a woman in her sixties with COVID-19, enrolled during active disease. This chain connects TRBV5-4 to TRBJ2-1; 12 bases agree with TRBD2. Material: peripheral blood. The CDR3 nucleotides read TGTGCCAGCAGCCCCCCCGGACTAGCGGGACAATCCTACAATGAGCAGTTCTTC. Its protein product is CASSPPGLAGQSYNEQFF.